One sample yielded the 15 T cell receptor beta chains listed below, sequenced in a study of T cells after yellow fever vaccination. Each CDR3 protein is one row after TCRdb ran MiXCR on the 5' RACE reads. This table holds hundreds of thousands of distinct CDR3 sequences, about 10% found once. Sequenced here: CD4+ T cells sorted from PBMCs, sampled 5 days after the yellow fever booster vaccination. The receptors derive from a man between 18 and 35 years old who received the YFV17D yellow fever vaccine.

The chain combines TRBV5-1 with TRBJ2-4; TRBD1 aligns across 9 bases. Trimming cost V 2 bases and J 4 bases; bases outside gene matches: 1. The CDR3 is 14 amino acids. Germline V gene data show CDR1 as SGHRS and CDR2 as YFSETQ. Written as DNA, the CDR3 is TGCGCCAGCAGCTTAGGACAGGGGAAAAACATTCAGTACTTC. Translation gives CASSLGQGKNIQYF.

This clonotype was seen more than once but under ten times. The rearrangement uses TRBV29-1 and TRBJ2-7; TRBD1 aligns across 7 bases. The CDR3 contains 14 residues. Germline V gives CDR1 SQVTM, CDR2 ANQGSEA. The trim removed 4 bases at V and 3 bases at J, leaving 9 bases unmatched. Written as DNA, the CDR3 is TGCAGCGTTGGAGGGGGCAGGGGTTACTACGAGCAGTACTTC. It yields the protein CSVGGGRGYYEQYF.

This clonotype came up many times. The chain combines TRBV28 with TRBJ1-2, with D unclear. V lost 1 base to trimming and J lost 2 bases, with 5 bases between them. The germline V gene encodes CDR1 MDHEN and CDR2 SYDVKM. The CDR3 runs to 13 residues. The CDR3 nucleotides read TGTGCCAGCAGTTTATATGGAAACTATGGCTACACCTTC. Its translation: CASSLYGNYGYTF.

The CDR3 DNA reads TGTGCCAGCAGCCAAGTGAGTTCTGCCCGCAGTCCCCTCCACTTT. Amino acids: CASSQVSSARSPLHF. The V and J genes are TRBV3-1 and TRBJ1-6; D remains ambiguous. The CDR3 spans 15 residues. The germline V gene has CDR1 LGHDT and CDR2 YNNKEL (reference sequence). Trimming took off 1 base at V and 13 bases at J, with 17 bases between the two ends. Variable domain in full (rest from reference TRBV3-1 and TRBJ1-6): DTAVSQTPKYLVTQMGNDKSIKCEQNLGHDTMYWYKQDSKKFLKIMFSYNNKELIINETVPNRFSPKSPDKAHLNLHINSLELGDSAVYFCASSQVSSARSPLHFGNGTRLTVT.

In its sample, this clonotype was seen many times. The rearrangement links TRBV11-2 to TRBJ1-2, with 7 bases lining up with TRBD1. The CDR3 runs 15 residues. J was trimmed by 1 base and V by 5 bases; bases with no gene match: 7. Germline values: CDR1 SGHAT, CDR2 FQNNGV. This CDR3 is CASSRLTGINYGYTF. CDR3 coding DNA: TGTGCCAGCAGCCGACTGACAGGGATTAACTATGGCTACACCTTC.

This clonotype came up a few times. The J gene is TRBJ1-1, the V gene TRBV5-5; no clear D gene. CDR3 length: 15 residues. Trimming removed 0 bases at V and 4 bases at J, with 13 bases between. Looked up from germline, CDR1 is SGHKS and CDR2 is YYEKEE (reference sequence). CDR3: CASSLAGRSGTEAFF. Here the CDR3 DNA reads TGTGCCAGCAGCTTGGCCGGCAGGTCGGGCACTGAAGCTTTCTTT.

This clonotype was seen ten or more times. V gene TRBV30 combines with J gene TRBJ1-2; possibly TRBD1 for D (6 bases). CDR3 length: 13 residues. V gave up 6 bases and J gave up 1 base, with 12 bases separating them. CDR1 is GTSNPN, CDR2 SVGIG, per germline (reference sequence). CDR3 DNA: TGTGCCTGCAGACAGGCTCTTAACTATGGCTACACCTTC. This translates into CACRQALNYGYTF. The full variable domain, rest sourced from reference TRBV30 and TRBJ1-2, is SQTIHQWPATLVQPVGSPLSLECTVEGTSNPNLYWYRQAAGRGLQLLFYSVGIGQISSEVPQNLSASRPQDRQFILSSKKLLLSDSGFYLCACRQALNYGYTFGSGTRLTVV.

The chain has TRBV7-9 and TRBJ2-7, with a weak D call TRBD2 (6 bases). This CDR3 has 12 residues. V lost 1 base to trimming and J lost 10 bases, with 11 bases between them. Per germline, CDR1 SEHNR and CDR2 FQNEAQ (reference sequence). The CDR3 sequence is CASSLGLAYQYF. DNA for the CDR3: TGTGCCAGCAGCTTAGGCCTAGCGTATCAGTACTTC.

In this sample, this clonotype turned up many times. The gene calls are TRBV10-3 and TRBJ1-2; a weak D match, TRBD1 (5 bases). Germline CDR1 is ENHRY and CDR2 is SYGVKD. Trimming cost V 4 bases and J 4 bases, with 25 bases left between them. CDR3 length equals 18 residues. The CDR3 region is CAISGAGLLDPRGYGYTF. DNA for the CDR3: TGTGCCATCAGTGGTGCAGGGCTCCTAGACCCCCGGGGCTATGGCTACACCTTC.

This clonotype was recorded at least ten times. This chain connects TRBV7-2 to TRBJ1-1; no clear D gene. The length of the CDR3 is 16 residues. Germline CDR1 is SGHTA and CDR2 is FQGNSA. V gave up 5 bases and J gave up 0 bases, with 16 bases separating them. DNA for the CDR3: TGTGCCAGCAGCCCTCGGGGTACCGGGATGAACACTGAAGCTTTCTTT. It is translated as CASSPRGTGMNTEAFF.

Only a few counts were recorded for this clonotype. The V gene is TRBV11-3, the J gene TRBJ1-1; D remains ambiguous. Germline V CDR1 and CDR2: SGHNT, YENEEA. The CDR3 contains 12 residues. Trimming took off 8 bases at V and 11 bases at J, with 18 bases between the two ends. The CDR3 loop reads CASGSFALGAFF. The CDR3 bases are TGTGCCAGCGGTTCATTCGCCCTCGGGGCTTTCTTT.

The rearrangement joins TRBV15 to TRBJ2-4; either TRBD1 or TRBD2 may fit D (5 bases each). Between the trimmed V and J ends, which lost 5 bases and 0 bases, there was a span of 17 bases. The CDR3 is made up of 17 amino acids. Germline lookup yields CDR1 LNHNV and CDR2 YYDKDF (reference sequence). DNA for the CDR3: TGTGCCACCAGCTCACTCCGGGACGGACTAGCCAAAAACATTCAGTACTTC. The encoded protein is CATSSLRDGLAKNIQYF.

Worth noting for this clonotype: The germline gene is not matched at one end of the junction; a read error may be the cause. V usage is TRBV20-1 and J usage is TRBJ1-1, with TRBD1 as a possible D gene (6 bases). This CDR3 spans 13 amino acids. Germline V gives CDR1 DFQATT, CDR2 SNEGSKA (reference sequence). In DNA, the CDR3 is TGCAGTGCTAGGAAAACAGGGAACGCTGAAGCTTTCTTT. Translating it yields CSARKTGNAEAFF.

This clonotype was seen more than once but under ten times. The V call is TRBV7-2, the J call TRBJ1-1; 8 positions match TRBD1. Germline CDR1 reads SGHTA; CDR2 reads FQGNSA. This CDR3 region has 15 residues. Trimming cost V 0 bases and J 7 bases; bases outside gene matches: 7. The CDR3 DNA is TGTGCCAGCAGCTTAGCGACAGGGGCCACGGGTGAAGCTTTCTTT. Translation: CASSLATGATGEAFF.

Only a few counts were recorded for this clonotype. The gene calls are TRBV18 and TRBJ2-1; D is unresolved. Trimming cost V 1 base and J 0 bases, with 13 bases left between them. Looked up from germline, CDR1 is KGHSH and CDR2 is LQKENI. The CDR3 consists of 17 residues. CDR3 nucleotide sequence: TGTGCCAGCTCACCACGAGACTGGATCAGCTCCTACAATGAGCAGTTCTTC. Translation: CASSPRDWISSYNEQFF.